This T cell receptor (beta chain) is drawn from a study of Ad26.COV2.S vaccination and SARS-CoV-2 variants (dated by TCRdb to 2020 to 2023). With regard to the full study: Vaccine-arm donors were drawn from COV1001, a multicentre, randomized, double-blind, placebo-controlled phase I-IIa trial of Ad26.COV2.S in healthy adults. Participants in the trial were split at random into five groups of five each, receiving low-dose or high-dose Ad26.COV2.S once or twice, or else placebo on both occasions. Ad26.COV2.S was administered intramuscularly at 5 x 10^10 or 1 x 10^11 viral particles, either as a single shot or as two shots given 56 days apart. The TCR-sequenced set comprised about 32 samples: around 20 Ad26.COV2.S vaccine recipients, 5 placebo recipients and 8 SARS-CoV-2 convalescent individuals. TCRbeta repertoire sequencing served as the tool for gauging how specific and how broad the SARS-CoV-2-reactive T cell receptors were following Ad26.COV2.S vaccination. Blinding of investigators to trial group allocation was maintained during experiments and outcome assessment.

The immunoSEQ Assay was the method used to sequence TCRbeta CDR3 regions. After extraction, genomic DNA underwent amplification by bias-controlled multiplex PCR, followed by high-throughput sequencing. The study's processing was this. To quantify the absolute abundance of each unique TCRbeta CDR3 region, sequences were collapsed and filtered. Usable DNA was measured by amplifying reference genes present in all nucleated cells, and TCRbeta template counts were normalized to that usable DNA to estimate T cell fraction. Repertoire TCRs were annotated as SARS-CoV-2-specific by exact matching of V gene, CDR3 amino acid sequence and J gene to a known reactive TCR set. The reference SARS-CoV-2 TCR set was derived from MIRA and filtered for enrichment in COVID-19-positive ImmuneCODE repertoires, a step that removed public or cross-reactive TCRs. Drawing on the MIRA antigens, annotated TCRs were analysed further at the level of specific ORF or position within ORF. Breadth was defined as annotated unique rearrangements over total unique productive rearrangements; depth was the summed frequency of those rearrangements. Group comparisons of TCR breadth used two-sided Wilcoxon rank-sum tests. This is the immuneACCESS table as TCRdb keeps it, with only in-frame sequences that have V and J called. A part of the clones is gone; compared with another copy, unresolved V genes explain less than half, and the rest is unexplained. D and trimming come from the DNA, and the V and J calls and clone size come from that table. In this sample the table shows roughly 330,000 clones, 90% of which occur a single time. In total, the top ten clones hold about 5.4% of the sample.

The CDR3 holds 14 amino acids from the cysteine to the phenylalanine. Only the CDR3 part of the read is kept: 42 bases, read in frame from the first base. CDR1 and CDR2, per the germline V gene, are MNHEY and SVGAGI. Unmatched junction bases come to 10, with V trimmed by 11 bases and J by 2 bases. As for this clone: It lacks a known antigen. Base quality data are lacking; no much larger clone is found one base away.

The treatment or condition label on this specimen signifies: 15 to 20 received Ad26.COV2.S at low or high dose, single or two shots; a few received placebo; per-sample allocation not given. For vaccine and placebo recipients, the sequenced repertoires came from samples collected on day 63 after the first injection. Cohort 1b enrolled around 24 adults aged 18-55 years at a single site in Boston, USA, between 29 July and 7 August 2020. Ad26.COV2.S consisted of a replication-incompetent adenovirus type 26 vector by which a prefusion-stabilized SARS-CoV-2 spike protein from the original Wuhan strain was expressed. Broader findings and caveats from the paper: According to the authors, total T cell responses may have been underestimated by the TCR breadth and depth analyses. The study lacked the statistical power to compare responses across vaccine doses or regimens. Ad26.COV2.S recipients had higher spike-specific TCR breadth than placebo recipients (P = 0.0014). Vaccine and placebo recipients had comparable non-spike TCR breadth, which fits with the vaccine containing only spike. After vaccination, spike-specific CD8+ and CD4+ T cell responses were reported to show substantial breadth.

This receptor was identified in a person aged 18-60 years who received the Ad26.COV2.S COVID-19 vaccine or a placebo. This specimen was peripheral blood, taken in a trial of Ad26.COV2.S vaccine versus placebo. Recombination linked TRBV6-5 to TRBJ2-3; TRBD1 agrees with 7 junctional bases. The DNA reads as follows: TGTGCCTCGAAGACAGGGATGAACACAGATACGCAGTATTTT. This is translated as CASKTGMNTDTQYF.